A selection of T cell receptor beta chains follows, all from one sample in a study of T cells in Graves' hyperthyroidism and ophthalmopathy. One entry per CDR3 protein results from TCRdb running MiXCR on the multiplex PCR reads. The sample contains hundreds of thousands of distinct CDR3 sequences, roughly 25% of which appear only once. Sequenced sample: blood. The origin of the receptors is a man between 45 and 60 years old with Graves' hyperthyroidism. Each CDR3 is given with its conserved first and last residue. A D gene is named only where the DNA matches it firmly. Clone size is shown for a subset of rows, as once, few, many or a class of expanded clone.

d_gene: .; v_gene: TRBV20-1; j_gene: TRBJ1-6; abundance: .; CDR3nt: TGCAGTGCTAGAGCGAACGCCGAATCAGGATCACCCCTCCACTTT; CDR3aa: CSARANAESGSPLHF
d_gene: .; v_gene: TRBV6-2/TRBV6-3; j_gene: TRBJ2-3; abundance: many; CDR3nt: TGTGCCAGCAGTTACTCTTTTTCCAGGGCAGATACGCAGTATTTT; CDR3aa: CASSYSFSRADTQYF
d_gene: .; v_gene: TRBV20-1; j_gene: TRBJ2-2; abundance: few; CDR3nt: TGCAGTGCTAGCGGGAGTGGGGAGCTGTTTTTT; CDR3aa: CSASGSGELFF
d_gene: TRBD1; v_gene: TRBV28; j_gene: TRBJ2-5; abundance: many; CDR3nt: TGTGCCAGCATAGACAGGGAACAAGAGACCCAGTACTTC; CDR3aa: CASIDREQETQYF
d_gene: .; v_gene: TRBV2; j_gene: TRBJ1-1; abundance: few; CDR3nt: TGTGCCAGCAGTGACGGACGAGCCATTGAAGCTTTCTTT; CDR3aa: CASSDGRAIEAFF
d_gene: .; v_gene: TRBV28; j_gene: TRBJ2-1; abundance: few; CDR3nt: TGTGCCAGCAGTTTAGTAAGGGCATGGGGTAATGAGCAGTTCTTC; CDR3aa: CASSLVRAWGNEQFF
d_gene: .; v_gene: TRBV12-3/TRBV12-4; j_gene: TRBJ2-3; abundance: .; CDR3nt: TGTGCCAGCAGTCCCGGGAATACGCAGTATTTT; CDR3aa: CASSPGNTQYF
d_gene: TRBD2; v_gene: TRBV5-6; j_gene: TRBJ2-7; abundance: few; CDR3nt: TGTGCCACCGGGACTAGCGGCTACGAGCAGTACTTC; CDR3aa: CATGTSGYEQYF
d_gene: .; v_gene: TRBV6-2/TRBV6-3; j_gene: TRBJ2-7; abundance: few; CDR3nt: TGTGCCAGCAGTAAACTTACCTACGAGCAGTACTTC; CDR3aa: CASSKLTYEQYF
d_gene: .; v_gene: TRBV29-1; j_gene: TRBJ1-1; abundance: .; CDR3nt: TGCAGCGCGAAGTCGTCGGACGGTTCTGAAGCTTTCTTT; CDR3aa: CSAKSSDGSEAFF
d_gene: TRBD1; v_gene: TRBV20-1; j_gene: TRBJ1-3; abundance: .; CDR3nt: TGCAGTGCTAGAATTCGTCGGGACAGACGGGATTTCTCTGGAAACACCATATATTTT; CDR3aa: CSARIRRDRRDFSGNTIYF
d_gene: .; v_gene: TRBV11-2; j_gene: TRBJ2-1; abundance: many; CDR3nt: TGTGCCACCAGTAGGGCCCCTGAGCAGTTCTTC; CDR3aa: CATSRAPEQFF
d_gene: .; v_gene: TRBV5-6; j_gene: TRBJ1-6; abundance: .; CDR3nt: TGTGCCAGCAGCGAAGAAGGGAGAAATAATTCACCCCTCCACTTT; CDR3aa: CASSEEGRNNSPLHF
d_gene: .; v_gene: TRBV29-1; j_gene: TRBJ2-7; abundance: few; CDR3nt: TGCAGCGTACGAGTGGAAGACGTGCAGTACTTC; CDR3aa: CSVRVEDVQYF
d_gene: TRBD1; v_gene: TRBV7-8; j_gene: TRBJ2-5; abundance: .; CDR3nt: TGTGCCAGCCGTACTGTCGACAGGGGCGACCAAGAGACCCAGTACTTC; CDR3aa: CASRTVDRGDQETQYF
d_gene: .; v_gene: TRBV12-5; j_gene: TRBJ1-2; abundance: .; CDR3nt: TGTGCTAGTGGTCCCAACCAGGGGACTAACTATGGCTACACCTTC; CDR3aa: CASGPNQGTNYGYTF
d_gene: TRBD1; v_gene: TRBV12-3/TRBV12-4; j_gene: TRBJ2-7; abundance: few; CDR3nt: TGTGCCAGCAGTCACGAGGGGACAGGGATAACCGAGCAGTACTTC; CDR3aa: CASSHEGTGITEQYF
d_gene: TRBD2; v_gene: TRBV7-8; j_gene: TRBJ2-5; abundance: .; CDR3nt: TGTGCCAGCGACAGCGGGGAAGAGACCCAGTACTTC; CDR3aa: CASDSGEETQYF
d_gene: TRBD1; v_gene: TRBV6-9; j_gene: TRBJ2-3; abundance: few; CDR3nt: TGTGCCAGCGTTACGGGGACAGGGACAGATACGCAGTATTTT; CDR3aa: CASVTGTGTDTQYF
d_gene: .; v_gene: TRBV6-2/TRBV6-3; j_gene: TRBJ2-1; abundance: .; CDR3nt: TGTGCCAGCACCTCGGAGACCAACAATGAGCAGTTCTTC; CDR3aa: CASTSETNNEQFF
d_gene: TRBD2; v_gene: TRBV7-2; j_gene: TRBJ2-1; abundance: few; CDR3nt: TGTGCCAGCAGCTTAGCTCTACTAGCGCTGAGCTCCTACAATGAGCAGTTCTTC; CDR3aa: CASSLALLALSSYNEQFF
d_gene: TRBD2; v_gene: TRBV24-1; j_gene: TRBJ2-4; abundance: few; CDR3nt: TGTGCCACGCAGGGACTAGCGGGGAAAAACATTCAGTACTTC; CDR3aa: CATQGLAGKNIQYF
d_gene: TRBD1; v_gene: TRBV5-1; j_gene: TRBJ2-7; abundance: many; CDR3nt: TGCGCCAGCAGCTGGGGGACAGGACTATACGAGCAGTACTTC; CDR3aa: CASSWGTGLYEQYF
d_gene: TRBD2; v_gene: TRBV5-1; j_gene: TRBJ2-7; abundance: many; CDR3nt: TGCGCCAGCAGCTTGGGACTAGCGGGAGCAGGTGAGCAGTACTTC; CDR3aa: CASSLGLAGAGEQYF
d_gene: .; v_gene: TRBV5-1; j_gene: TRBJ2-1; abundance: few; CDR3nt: TGCGCCAGCAGCTTATACGTGGGATCCTACAATGAGCAGTTCTTC; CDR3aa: CASSLYVGSYNEQFF
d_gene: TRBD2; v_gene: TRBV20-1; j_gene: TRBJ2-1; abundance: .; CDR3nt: TGCAGTGCAAGAACTAGCGGAACCCAGGATGAGCAGTTCTTC; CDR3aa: CSARTSGTQDEQFF